The rows below give T cell receptor beta chains drawn from one sample of a study of ipilimumab plus nivolumab after autologous stem cell transplantation. The assay was immunoSEQ multiplex PCR, and TCRdb's table has in-frame clones only and misses some. This table has about 47,000 clones, more than 70% appearing once. This specimen was PBMCs, taken in a trial of ipilimumab plus nivolumab as post-transplant consolidation. The source of these receptors is a male donor with multiple myeloma. Both conserved end residues are part of each CDR3. D genes are given only for firm matches. A clone size is listed for some rows: how often the clone was seen (once, few, many), or a class if it is expanded.

V	D	J	size	DNA	CDR3
TRBV5-1	TRBD2	TRBJ2-7	.	TGCGCCAGCAGCTTGGGACTAGCGGGAGGGCCCCACGAGCAGTACTTC	CASSLGLAGGPHEQYF
TRBV9	TRBD1	TRBJ1-5	.	TGTGCCAGCAGCCTCAGACAGGGAGGAGGGCCCCAGCATTTT	CASSLRQGGGPQHF
TRBV12-5	.	TRBJ1-2	.	TGTGCTAGTGCCTTGGGGGGGGTGCTCGGTGGCTACACCTTC	CASALGGVLGGYTF
TRBV5-8	.	TRBJ1-5	.	TGTGCCAGCAGCTTGCGGGGGGCGGGTAGCAATCAGCCCCAGCATTTT	CASSLRGAGSNQPQHF
TRBV7-2	.	TRBJ2-7	.	TGTGCCAGCACCATGGGGGGTAGCGAGGTCGAGCAGTACTTC	CASTMGGSEVEQYF
TRBV10-2	.	TRBJ2-5	.	TGCGCCAGCAGGGACGGTGTGAGAGAGCAGTACTTC	CASRDGVREQYF
TRBV18	.	TRBJ2-3	.	TGTGCCAGCTCACCACCAGGGAGCACAGATACGCAGTATTTT	CASSPPGSTDTQYF
TRBV4-1	.	TRBJ1-5	few	TGCGCCAGCAGCCAGATTAAAAATCAGCCCCAGCATTTT	CASSQIKNQPQHF
TRBV29-1	.	TRBJ2-3	.	TGCAGCGGGGGACCTTTACGTCCCGATACGCAGTATTTT	CSGGPLRPDTQYF
TRBV5-4	.	TRBJ1-1	.	TGTGCCAGCAGTATCCCTGGGGATTTGGCGAAAGCTTTCTTT	CASSIPGDLAKAFF
TRBV5-4	.	TRBJ2-3	.	TGTGCCAGCAGCCGGGCGGGAAACACAGATACGCAGTATTTT	CASSRAGNTDTQYF
TRBV25-1	.	TRBJ2-4	.	TGTGCCAGCAGTGACCTAGCCAAAAACATTCAGTACTTC	CASSDLAKNIQYF
TRBV6-5	.	TRBJ1-2	.	TGTGCCAGCACCAAGGGGGACGGCTACACCTTC	CASTKGDGYTF
TRBV18	.	TRBJ2-2	once	TGTGCCAGCTCACTCCGGGGCGGGCCGACGAACACCGGGGAGCTGTTTTTT	CASSLRGGPTNTGELFF
TRBV2	TRBD1	TRBJ1-1	.	TGTGCCAGCAGTGAGTCAGGGGGAACTGAAGCTTTCTTT	CASSESGGTEAFF
TRBV10-1	.	TRBJ2-2	.	TGCGCCAGCAGTGGAGGACAAAAGAACACCGGGGAGCTGTTTTTT	CASSGGQKNTGELFF
TRBV7-2	TRBD1	TRBJ1-1	.	TGTGCCAGCAGCTATATACAGGGGAATGAAGCTTTCTTT	CASSYIQGNEAFF
TRBV28	.	TRBJ1-4	.	TGTGCCAGCAGGCGTGTCCCCCCTGAAAAACTGTTTTTT	CASRRVPPEKLFF
TRBV6-6	.	TRBJ1-1	.	TGTGCCAGCAGTTACAGAGTGGGTAACACTGAAGCTTTCTTT	CASSYRVGNTEAFF
TRBV28	TRBD1	TRBJ2-5	once	TGTGCCAGCAGGCCGGACAGGGGGCGGCAAGAGACCCAGTACTTC	CASRPDRGRQETQYF
TRBV4-1	.	TRBJ1-1	.	TGCGCCAGCAGCCCGGGGGTAATGGCGCGGCTCGAGAACACTGAAGCTTTCTTT	CASSPGVMARLENTEAFF
TRBV19	.	TRBJ1-1	.	TGTGCCAGTAGTATCTGGGGGAGACGGAACACTGAAGCTTTCTTT	CASSIWGRRNTEAFF
TRBV6-5	.	TRBJ1-2	.	TGTGCCAGCAGTGGACACAGGTCCTATGGCTACACCTTC	CASSGHRSYGYTF
TRBV7-9	.	TRBJ2-5	.	TGTGCCAGCAGCTTAGCGGTGGGACATACCCAAGAGACCCAGTACTTC	CASSLAVGHTQETQYF
TRBV11-3	TRBD1	TRBJ1-6	.	TGTGCCAGCTCTCAGGGGGAGAATTCACCCCTCCACTTT	CASSQGENSPLHF
TRBV18	.	TRBJ2-7	.	TGTGCCAGCTCCTTCACCGTTACACAAGTTTTCTACGAGCAGTACTTC	CASSFTVTQVFYEQYF
TRBV28	.	TRBJ1-1	.	TGTGCCAGCAACTATGGCGGGGCTAAGAACACTGAAGCTTTCTTT	CASNYGGAKNTEAFF
TRBV18	.	TRBJ1-2	.	TGTGCCAGCTCACCGGACCAGGGTTTGGACTATGGCTACACCTTC	CASSPDQGLDYGYTF
TRBV5-1	.	TRBJ2-3	.	TGCGCCAGCAGCCAGGCGCACTTCACAGATACGCAGTATTTT	CASSQAHFTDTQYF
TRBV6-6	TRBD1	TRBJ1-5	once	TGTGCCAGCAGTCTCGTACAGGGGCCGGGGCAGCCCCAGCATTTT	CASSLVQGPGQPQHF
TRBV4-3	TRBD1	TRBJ1-1	.	TGCGCCAGCAGCCCGCTGAAAGCCGGGACAGGGGGTGGCACTGAAGCTTTCTTT	CASSPLKAGTGGGTEAFF